The 15 T cell receptor beta chains presented below share a single source sample, sequenced in a study. The sorted Tregs were CD4+CD25+CD127-/low cells. TCRdb recomputed calls from the 5' RACE reads with MiXCR, one row per CDR3 protein. The table shows about 11,000 distinct CDR3 sequences, with roughly 17% occurring only once. The sequenced sample was Tregs sorted from a lymph node. The receptors were sampled from a female donor with breast cancer.

This clonotype counts as medium-sized. The V and J genes are TRBV5-1 and TRBJ2-2; weak D call: TRBD1 (5 bases). The V and J ends lost 5 bases and 3 bases respectively, with 8 bases between them. Germline V lookup: CDR1 SGHRS, CDR2 YFSETQ. This CDR3 has 13 amino acids. Written as DNA, the CDR3 is TGCGCCAGCAGTCGGACATACACCGGGGAGCTGTTTTTT. Encoded protein: CASSRTYTGELFF.

The chain uses TRBV20-1 and TRBJ2-7, with 8 positions matching TRBD2. The CDR3 runs 17 residues. The germline V gene encodes CDR1 DFQATT and CDR2 SNEGSKA (reference sequence). Germline trimming cut 4 bases from V and 1 base from J; bases unmatched to any gene: 15. The CDR3 region has the DNA TGCAGTGCTATCGGAGGGGGTGGTAGCGGGGTTTCCTACGAGCAGTACTTC. Translated: CSAIGGGGSGVSYEQYF.

By sample share, this clonotype is medium-sized. V usage is TRBV20-1 and J usage is TRBJ2-7, with D perhaps TRBD2 (5 bases). Germline V gene lookup returns CDR1 DFQATT and CDR2 SNEGSKA (reference sequence). The CDR3 contains 10 residues. Trimming removed 3 bases from V and 6 bases from J, with 6 bases in between. CDR3 nucleotide sequence: TGCAGTGCTAGTGGACTCGAGCAGTACTTC. Its protein product is CSASGLEQYF.

About this clonotype: It may be a read error: a sequence one base away is much more abundant. The chain recombines TRBV5-1 with TRBJ1-1; D gene uncertain. The CDR3 length is 13 residues. CDR1 and CDR2 (germline): SGHRS, YFSETQ. CDR3 sequence (DNA): TGCGCCAGCAGCACCAACTTGAACACTGAAGTTTTCTTT. This codes for CASSTNLNTEVFF.

By share, this clonotype ranks as medium-sized. The rearrangement joins TRBV7-2 to TRBJ1-5, with no clear D. Germline CDR1 SGHTA, CDR2 FQGNSA. This CDR3 contains 13 residues. Trimming took off 2 bases at V and 7 bases at J, with 9 bases between the two ends. The CDR3 sequence is CASSLSGRQPQHF. CDR3 coding DNA: TGTGCCAGCAGCTTAAGCGGCCGACAGCCCCAGCATTTT.

This clonotype has ten or more counts. The rearrangement uses TRBV29-1 and TRBJ2-3, with D uncertain. V lost 3 bases and J lost 1, with 11 bases in between. The CDR3 consists of 14 residues. Germline values: CDR1 SQVTM, CDR2 ANQGSEA. In nucleotides, the CDR3 is TGCAGCGTTGACTTCCCGCAGGGCACAGATACGCAGTATTTT. It yields the protein CSVDFPQGTDTQYF.

In the case of this clonotype: A much larger clone lies a single base off, so this may be a read error. The rearrangement joins TRBV20-1 to TRBJ1-2, with D tentatively TRBD1 (6 bases). The CDR3 has 12 amino acids. CDR1 is DFQATT, CDR2 SNEGSKA, per germline (reference sequence). CDR3 loop: CSAKQGNYDYTF. CDR3 DNA sequence: TGCAGTGCCAAACAGGGAAACTATGACTACACCTTC.

This clonotype is deemed medium-sized. V usage is TRBV20-1 and J usage is TRBJ2-1; TRBD1 agrees at 7 bases. The ends lost 2 bases at V and 3 bases at J; junction bases unmatched: 16. This CDR3 comprises 18 residues. CDR1 and CDR2 from the germline V gene are DFQATT and SNEGSKA (reference sequence). The CDR3, as DNA: TGCAGTGCTAGAACCGAACTCCGGGACAGCTCCTACTACAATGAGCAGTTCTTC. It translates to CSARTELRDSSYYNEQFF.

This clonotype was observed at least ten times. The rearrangement links TRBV20-1 to TRBJ2-1, with 10 bases aligning to TRBD2. The V gene's germline CDR1 is DFQATT and CDR2 SNEGSKA (reference sequence). J was trimmed by 2 bases and V by 6 bases; bases with no gene match: 4. This CDR3 region has 14 residues. CDR3 amino acids: CSADLAGAYNEQFF. The CDR3 bases are TGCAGTGCCGATCTAGCGGGAGCCTACAATGAGCAGTTCTTC.

This clonotype came up many times. The V call is TRBV7-8, the J call TRBJ1-5; the D is unclear. Germline CDR1 reads SGHVS; CDR2 reads FQNEAQ. CDR3 length: 12 residues. V lost 2 bases and J lost 6, with 5 bases in between. This CDR3 is CASSLLGQPQHF. In DNA form, the CDR3 reads TGTGCCAGCAGCTTATTAGGTCAGCCCCAGCATTTT.

The chain has TRBV7-2 and TRBJ2-2; TRBD2 is a possible D gene (6 bases). V was trimmed by 5 bases and J by 4 bases, leaving 11 bases between them. CDR3 length: 14 amino acids. Germline CDR1 is SGHTA and CDR2 is FQGNSA. This CDR3 is CASSLDGSTGELFF. CDR3 bases: TGTGCCAGCAGCCTAGACGGGAGCACCGGGGAGCTGTTTTTT.

This clonotype was seen once. Possible read error: a much larger clone is one base away. This rearrangement joins TRBV6-6 to TRBJ1-5, with D unclear. V was trimmed by 4 bases and J by 0 bases, leaving 10 bases between them. The germline V gene encodes CDR1 MNHNY and CDR2 SVGAGI (reference sequence). This CDR3 is built from 15 residues. CDR3 DNA sequence: TGTGCCAGCAGTTGGGGAGCCAATAGCAATCAGCCCCAGCATTTT. This gives the protein CASSWGANSNQPQHF.

On this clonotype: A much larger clonotype is one base distant, so this may be a read error. This chain joins TRBV7-2 and TRBJ2-7, with a tentative D call TRBD2 (5 bases). There are 14 residues in the CDR3. Germline CDR1 is SGHTA and CDR2 is FQGNSA. This CDR3 reads CAGSFRADSYEQYF. CDR3 sequence (DNA): TGTGCCGGCAGCTTTCGAGCGGACTCCTACGAGCAGTACTTC.

Sample share makes this clonotype medium-sized. The V and J genes are TRBV5-1 and TRBJ1-1; D remains ambiguous. This CDR3 has 15 amino acids. V lost 3 bases and J 1 base, leaving 13 bases between the germline ends. Per the germline V gene, CDR1 is SGHRS and CDR2 is YFSETQ. Here the CDR3 DNA reads TGCGCCAGCAGCTCCGGCGGTTTTGGGAACACTGAAGCTTTCTTT. It translates to CASSSGGFGNTEAFF.

This chain connects TRBV10-3 to TRBJ2-1; TRBD2 agrees at 7 bases. CDR1 is ENHRY, CDR2 SYGVKD, per germline. With V trimmed by 3 bases and J by 7 bases, 9 bases remained unmatched. The CDR3 contains 15 residues. The CDR3 loop reads CAISDPAGVENEQFF. In DNA form, the CDR3 reads TGTGCCATCAGTGATCCGGCGGGAGTGGAAAATGAGCAGTTCTTC.